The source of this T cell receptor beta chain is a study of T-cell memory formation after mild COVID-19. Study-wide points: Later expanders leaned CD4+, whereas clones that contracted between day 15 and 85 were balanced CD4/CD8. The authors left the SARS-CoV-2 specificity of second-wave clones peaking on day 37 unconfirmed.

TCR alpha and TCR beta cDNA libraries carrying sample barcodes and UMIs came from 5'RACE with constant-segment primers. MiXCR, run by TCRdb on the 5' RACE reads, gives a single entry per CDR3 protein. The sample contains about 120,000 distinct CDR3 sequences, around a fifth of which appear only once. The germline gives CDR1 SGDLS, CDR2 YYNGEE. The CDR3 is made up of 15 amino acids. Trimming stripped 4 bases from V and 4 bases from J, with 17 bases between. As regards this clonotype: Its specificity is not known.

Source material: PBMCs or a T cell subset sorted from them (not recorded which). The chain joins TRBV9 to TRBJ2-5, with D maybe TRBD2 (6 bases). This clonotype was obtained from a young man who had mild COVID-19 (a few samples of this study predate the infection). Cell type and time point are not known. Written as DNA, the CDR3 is TGTGCCAGCAGCCCCGGGCGGGATACAAGAGAGACCCAGTACTTC. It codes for CASSPGRDTRETQYF.